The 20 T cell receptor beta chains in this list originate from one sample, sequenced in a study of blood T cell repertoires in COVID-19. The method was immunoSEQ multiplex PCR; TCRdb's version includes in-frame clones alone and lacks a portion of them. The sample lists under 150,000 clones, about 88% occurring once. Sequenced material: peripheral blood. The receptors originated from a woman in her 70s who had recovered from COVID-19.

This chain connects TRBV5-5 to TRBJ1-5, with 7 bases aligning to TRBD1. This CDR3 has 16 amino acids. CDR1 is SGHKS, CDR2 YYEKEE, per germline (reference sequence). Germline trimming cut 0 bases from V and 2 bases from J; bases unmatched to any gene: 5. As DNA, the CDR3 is TGTGCCAGCAGCTTGGGTACCGGGACAGGCAATCAGCCCCAGCATTTT. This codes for CASSLGTGTGNQPQHF.

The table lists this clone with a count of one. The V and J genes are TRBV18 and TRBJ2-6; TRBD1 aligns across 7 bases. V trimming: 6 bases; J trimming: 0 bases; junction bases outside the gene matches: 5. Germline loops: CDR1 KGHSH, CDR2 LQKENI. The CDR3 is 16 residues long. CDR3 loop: CASSLTGVSGANVLTF. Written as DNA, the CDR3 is TGTGCCAGCTCTCTCACAGGGGTCTCTGGGGCCAACGTCCTGACTTTC.

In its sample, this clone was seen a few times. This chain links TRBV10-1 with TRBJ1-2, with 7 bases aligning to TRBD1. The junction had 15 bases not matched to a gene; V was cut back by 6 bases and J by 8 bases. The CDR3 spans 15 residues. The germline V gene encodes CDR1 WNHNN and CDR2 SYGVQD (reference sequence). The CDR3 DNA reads TGCGCCAGCAGCCAACCTCTAACAGGGGAGGTGGGCTACACCTTC. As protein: CASSQPLTGEVGYTF.

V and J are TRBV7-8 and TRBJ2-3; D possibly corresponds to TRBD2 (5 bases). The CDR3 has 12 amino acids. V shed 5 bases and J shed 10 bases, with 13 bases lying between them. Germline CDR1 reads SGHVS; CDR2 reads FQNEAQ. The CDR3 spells CASSQGLVAQYF. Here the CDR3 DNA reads TGTGCCAGCAGCCAAGGACTGGTGGCGCAGTATTTT.

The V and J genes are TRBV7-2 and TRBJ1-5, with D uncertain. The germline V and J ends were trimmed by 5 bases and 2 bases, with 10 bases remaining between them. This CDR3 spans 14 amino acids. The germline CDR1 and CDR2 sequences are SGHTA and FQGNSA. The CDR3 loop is CASSATGRNQPQHF. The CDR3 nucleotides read TGTGCCAGCAGCGCAACTGGGCGCAATCAGCCCCAGCATTTT.

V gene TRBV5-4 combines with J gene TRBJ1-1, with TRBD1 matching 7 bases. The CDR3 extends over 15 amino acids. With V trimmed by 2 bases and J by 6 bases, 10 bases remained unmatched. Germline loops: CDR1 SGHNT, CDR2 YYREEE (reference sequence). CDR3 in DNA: TGTGCCAGCAGCTTTTCCGGGACAGCGGCCTCTGAAGCTTTCTTT. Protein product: CASSFSGTAASEAFF.

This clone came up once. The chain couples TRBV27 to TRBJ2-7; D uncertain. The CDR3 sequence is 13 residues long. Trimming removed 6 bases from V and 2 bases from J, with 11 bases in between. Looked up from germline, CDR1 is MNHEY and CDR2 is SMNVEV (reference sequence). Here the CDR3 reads CASRFRPAYEQYF. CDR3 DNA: TGTGCCAGCAGATTCAGGCCCGCCTACGAGCAGTACTTC.

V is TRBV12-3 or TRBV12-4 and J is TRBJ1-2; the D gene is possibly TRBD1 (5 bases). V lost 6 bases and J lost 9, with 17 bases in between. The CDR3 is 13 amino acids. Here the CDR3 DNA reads TGTGCCAGCAGCCCTCAGGGTCTTCCCAGCTACACCTTC. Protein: CASSPQGLPSYTF.

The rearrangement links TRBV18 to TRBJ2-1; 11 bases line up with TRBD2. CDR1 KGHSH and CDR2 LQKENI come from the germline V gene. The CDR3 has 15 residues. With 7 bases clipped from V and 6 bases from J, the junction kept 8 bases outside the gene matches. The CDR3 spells CASCIAGGPVNEQFF. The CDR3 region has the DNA TGTGCCAGCTGTATAGCGGGGGGGCCCGTCAATGAGCAGTTCTTC.

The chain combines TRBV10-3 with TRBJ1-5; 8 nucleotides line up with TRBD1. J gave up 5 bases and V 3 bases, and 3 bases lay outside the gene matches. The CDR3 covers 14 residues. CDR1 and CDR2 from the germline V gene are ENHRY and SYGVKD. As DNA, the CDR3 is TGTGCCATCAGTGAACAGGGGGATCATCAGCCCCAGCATTTT. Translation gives CAISEQGDHQPQHF.

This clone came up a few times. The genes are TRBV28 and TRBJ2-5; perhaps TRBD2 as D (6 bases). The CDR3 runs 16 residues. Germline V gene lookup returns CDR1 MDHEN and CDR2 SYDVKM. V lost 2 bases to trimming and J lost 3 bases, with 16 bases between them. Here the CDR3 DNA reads TGTGCCAGCAGTTTAGACTTTTCGCGGGGAAAAGAGACCCAGTACTTC. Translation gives CASSLDFSRGKETQYF.

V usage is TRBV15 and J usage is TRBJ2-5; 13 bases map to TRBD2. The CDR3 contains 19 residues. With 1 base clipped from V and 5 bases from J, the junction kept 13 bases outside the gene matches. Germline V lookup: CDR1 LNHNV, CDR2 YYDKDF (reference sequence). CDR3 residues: CATSRVRVGGLAGHETQYF. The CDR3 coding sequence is TGTGCCACCAGCAGAGTACGTGTGGGGGGACTAGCGGGGCATGAGACCCAGTACTTC.

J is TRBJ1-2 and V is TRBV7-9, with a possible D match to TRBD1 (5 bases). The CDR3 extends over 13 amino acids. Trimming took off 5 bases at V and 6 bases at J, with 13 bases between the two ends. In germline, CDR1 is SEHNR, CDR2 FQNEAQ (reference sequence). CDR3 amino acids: CASSLVGGNGYTF. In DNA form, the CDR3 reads TGTGCCAGCAGCCTCGTCGGGGGGAATGGCTACACCTTC.

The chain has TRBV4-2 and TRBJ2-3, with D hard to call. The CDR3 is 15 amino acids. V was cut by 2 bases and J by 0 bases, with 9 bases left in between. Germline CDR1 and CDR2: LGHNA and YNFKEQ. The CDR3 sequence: CASSQSSLSTDTQYF. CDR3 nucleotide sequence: TGTGCCAGCAGCCAATCCAGTCTTAGCACAGATACGCAGTATTTT.

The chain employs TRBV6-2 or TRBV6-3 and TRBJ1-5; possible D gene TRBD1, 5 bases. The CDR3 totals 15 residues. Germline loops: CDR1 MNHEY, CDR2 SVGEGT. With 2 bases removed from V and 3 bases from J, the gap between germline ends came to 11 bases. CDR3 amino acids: CASSYAGYSNQPQHF. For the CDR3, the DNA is TGTGCCAGCAGTTACGCAGGGTATTCCAATCAGCCCCAGCATTTT.

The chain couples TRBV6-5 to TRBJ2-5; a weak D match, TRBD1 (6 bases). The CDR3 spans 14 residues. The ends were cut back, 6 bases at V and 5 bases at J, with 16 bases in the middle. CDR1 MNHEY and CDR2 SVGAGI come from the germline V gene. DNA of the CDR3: TGTGCCAGCAGCCCCGACAGGCTCTCGGAGACCCAGTACTTC. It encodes CASSPDRLSETQYF.

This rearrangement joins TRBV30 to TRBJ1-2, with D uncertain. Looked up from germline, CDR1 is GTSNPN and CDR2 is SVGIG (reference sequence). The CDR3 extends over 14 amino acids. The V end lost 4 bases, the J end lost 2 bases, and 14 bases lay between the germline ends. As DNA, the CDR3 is TGTGCCTGGACCTGGAAGCCCGGGAACTATGGCTACACCTTC. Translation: CAWTWKPGNYGYTF. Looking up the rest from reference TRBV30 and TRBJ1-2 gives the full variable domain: SQTIHQWPATLVQPVGSPLSLECTVEGTSNPNLYWYRQAAGRGLQLLFYSVGIGQISSEVPQNLSASRPQDRQFILSSKKLLLSDSGFYLCAWTWKPGNYGYTFGSGTRLTVV.

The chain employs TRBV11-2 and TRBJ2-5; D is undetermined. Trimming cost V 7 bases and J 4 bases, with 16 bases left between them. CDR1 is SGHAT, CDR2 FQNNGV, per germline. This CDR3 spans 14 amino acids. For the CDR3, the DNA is TGTGCCAGCACCCCCGAGGCCCCAAGAGAGACCCAGTACTTC. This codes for CASTPEAPRETQYF. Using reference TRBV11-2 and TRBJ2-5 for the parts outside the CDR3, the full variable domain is EAGVAQSPRYKIIEKRQSVAFWCNPISGHATLYWYQQILGQGPKLLIQFQNNGVVDDSQLPKDRFSAERLKGVDSTLKIQPAKLEDSAVYLCASTPEAPRETQYFGPGTRLLVL.

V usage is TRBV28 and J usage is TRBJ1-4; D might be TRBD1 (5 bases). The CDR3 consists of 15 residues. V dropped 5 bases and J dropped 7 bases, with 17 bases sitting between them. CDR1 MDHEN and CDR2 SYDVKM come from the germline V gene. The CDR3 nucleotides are TGTGCCAGCAGTCGACCCAGGGTGCTCGGTGAAAAACTGTTTTTT. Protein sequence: CASSRPRVLGEKLFF. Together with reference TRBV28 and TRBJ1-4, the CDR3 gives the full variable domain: DVKVTQSSRYLVKRTGEKVFLECVQDMDHENMFWYRQDPGLGLRLIYFSYDVKMKEKGDIPEGYSVSREKKERFSLILESASTNQTSMYLCASSRPRVLGEKLFFGSGTQLSVL.

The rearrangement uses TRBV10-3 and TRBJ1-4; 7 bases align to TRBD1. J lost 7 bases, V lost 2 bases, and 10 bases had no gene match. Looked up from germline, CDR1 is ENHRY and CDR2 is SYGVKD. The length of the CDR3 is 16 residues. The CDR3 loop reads CAISEPAGGRSEKLFF. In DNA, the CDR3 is TGTGCCATCAGTGAGCCCGCAGGGGGGAGGAGTGAAAAACTGTTTTTT.